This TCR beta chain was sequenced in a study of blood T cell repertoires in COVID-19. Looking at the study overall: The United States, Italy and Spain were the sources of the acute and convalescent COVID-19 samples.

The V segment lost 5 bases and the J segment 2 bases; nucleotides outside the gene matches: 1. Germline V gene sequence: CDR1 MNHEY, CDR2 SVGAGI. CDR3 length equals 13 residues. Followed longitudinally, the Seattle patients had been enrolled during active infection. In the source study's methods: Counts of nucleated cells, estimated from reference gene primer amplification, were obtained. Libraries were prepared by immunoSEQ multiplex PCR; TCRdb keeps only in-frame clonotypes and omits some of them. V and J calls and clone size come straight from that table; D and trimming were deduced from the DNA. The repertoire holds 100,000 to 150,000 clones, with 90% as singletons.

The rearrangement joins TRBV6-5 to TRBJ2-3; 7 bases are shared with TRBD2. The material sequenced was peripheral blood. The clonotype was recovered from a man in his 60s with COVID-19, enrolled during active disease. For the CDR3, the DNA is TGTGCCAGCAGTAGCGGGGTCACAGATACGCAGTATTTT. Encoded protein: CASSSGVTDTQYF.